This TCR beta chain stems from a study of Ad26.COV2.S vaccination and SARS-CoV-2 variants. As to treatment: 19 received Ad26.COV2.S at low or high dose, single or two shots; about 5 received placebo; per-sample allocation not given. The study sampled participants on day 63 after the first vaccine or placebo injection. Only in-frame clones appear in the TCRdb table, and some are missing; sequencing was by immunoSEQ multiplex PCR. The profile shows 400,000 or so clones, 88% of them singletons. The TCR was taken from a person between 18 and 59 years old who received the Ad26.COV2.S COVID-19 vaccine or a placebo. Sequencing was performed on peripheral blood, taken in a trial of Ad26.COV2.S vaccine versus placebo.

The CDR3 DNA reads TGTGCCACCAGTGATTATAAGGGGAGCGGGGAGCTGTTTTTT. It codes for CATSDYKGSGELFF. This chain joins TRBV24-1 and TRBJ2-2; D tentatively reads TRBD1 or TRBD2 (5 bases each). Germline V gene sequence: CDR1 KGHDR, CDR2 SFDVKD. The length of the CDR3 is 14 residues. Trimming left V 2 bases short and J 7 bases short, with 10 bases between.